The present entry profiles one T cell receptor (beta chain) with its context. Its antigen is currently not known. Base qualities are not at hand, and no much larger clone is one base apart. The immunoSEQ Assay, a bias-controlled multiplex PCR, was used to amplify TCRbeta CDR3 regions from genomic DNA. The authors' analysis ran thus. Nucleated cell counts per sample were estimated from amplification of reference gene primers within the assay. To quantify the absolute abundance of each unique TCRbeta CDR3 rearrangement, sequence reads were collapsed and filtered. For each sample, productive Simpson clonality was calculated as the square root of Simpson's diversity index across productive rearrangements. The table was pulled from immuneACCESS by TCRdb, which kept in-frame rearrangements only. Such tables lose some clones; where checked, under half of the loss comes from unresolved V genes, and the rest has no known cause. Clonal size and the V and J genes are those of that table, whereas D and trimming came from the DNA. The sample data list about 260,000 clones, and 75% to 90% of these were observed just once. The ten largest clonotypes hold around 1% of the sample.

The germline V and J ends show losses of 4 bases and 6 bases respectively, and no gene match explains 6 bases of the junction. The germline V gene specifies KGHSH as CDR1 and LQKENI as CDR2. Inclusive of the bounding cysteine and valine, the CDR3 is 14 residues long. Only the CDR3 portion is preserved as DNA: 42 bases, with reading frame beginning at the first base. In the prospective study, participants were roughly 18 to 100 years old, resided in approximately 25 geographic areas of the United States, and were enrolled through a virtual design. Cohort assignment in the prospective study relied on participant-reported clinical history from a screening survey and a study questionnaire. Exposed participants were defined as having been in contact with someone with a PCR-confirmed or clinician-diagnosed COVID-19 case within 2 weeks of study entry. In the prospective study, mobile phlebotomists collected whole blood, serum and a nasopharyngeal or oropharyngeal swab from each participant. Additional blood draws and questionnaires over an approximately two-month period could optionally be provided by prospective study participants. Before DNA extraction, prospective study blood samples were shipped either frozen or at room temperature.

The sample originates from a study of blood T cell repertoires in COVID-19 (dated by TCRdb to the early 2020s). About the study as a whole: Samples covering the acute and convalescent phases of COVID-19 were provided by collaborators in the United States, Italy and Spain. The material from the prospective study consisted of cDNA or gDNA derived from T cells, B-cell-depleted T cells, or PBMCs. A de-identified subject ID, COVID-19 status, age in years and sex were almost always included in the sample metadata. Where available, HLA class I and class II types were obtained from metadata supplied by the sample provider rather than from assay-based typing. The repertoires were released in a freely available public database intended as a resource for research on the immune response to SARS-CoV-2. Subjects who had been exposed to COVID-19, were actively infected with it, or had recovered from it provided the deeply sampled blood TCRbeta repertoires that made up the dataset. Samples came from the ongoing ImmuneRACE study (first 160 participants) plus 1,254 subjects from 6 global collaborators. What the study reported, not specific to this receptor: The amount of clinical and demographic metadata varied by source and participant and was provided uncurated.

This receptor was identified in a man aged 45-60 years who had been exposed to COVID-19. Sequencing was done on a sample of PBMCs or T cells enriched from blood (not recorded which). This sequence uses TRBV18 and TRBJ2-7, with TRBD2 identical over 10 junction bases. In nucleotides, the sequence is TGTGCCAGCTCACTATTAGCGGGGGGATCCGAGCAGTACGTC. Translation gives CASSLLAGGSEQYV.